This section outlines one T cell receptor (beta chain) sequence together with its context. These data come from a study of blood T cell repertoires in COVID-19. Authors' analysis steps: Using reference gene primer amplification, nucleated cell counts were estimated. Only in-frame clones appear in the TCRdb table, and some are missing; sequencing was by immunoSEQ multiplex PCR. From that table come the V and J calls and clone size; the DNA was used to work out D and trimming. The data show roughly 120,000 clones, roughly nine tenths seen once. What was sequenced was peripheral blood. This clonotype originated in a man between 65 and 79 years old who had recovered from COVID-19.

DNA of the CDR3: TGTGCCAGTAGTCCGACGTGGGAGGGCTTGACTGAAGCTTTCTTT. This encodes CASSPTWEGLTEAFF. The chain recombines TRBV19 with TRBJ1-1, with no clear D. The CDR3 covers 15 residues. The germline V gene has CDR1 LNHDA and CDR2 SQIVND (reference sequence). The V end was cut by 5 bases, the J end by 5 bases, with 18 bases between.